The 21 T cell receptor beta chains below come from one sample, sequenced in a study of OX40 agonist ivuxolimab in advanced cancers. Some clones are missing from TCRdb's copy, which holds only in-frame ones; the method was immunoSEQ multiplex PCR. The table shows over 60,000 clones, with around 89% occurring only once. Sequenced here: CD4+ or CD8+ T cells sorted from blood, sampled in a trial of the OX40 agonist ivuxolimab. The receptors come from an adult with an advanced solid tumor such as melanoma, head and neck, liver or kidney cancer.

For the CDR3, the DNA is TGTGCCAGTAGTTCCGCTGGGGGGAGCTCCTACGAGCAGTACTTC. It codes for CASSSAGGSSYEQYF. The rearrangement joins TRBV19 to TRBJ2-7; weak D call: TRBD2 (6 bases). V was trimmed by 5 bases and J by 0 bases, leaving 14 bases between them. This CDR3 contains 15 residues. The germline gives CDR1 LNHDA, CDR2 SQIVND (reference sequence).

V and J are TRBV10-3 and TRBJ1-1; the match to TRBD1 covers 10 bases. The CDR3 consists of 14 residues. V shed 5 bases, J shed 5 bases, and the junction held 5 bases outside the gene matches. Germline V gene lookup returns CDR1 ENHRY and CDR2 SYGVKD. CDR3 protein: CAISPGQGRTEAFF. The DNA of the CDR3 is TGTGCCATCAGTCCGGGACAGGGGAGGACTGAAGCTTTCTTT.

This rearrangement joins TRBV18 to TRBJ1-2; D is uncertain. The length of the CDR3 is 11 residues. The V gene lost 3 bases and the J gene lost 8 bases, with 7 bases spanning the gap. The V gene's germline CDR1 is KGHSH and CDR2 LQKENI. The CDR3 loop is CASSPSGGYTF. In DNA, the CDR3 is TGTGCCAGCTCACCTTCAGGAGGCTACACCTTC.

This chain joins TRBV29-1 and TRBJ2-7; D possibly matches TRBD1 or TRBD2 (6 bases each). The CDR3 has 13 amino acids. V lost 3 bases and J lost 4, with 13 bases in between. Germline V lookup: CDR1 SQVTM, CDR2 ANQGSEA. The chain's CDR3 is CSVELGGKYEQYF. In DNA form, the CDR3 reads TGCAGCGTTGAGTTAGGGGGGAAGTACGAGCAGTACTTC.

The chain recombines TRBV7-8 with TRBJ1-6; TRBD1 matches at 8 bases. V was clipped by 4 bases and J by 5 bases; unmatched bases: 4. The CDR3 consists of 15 residues. Germline assignment: CDR1 SGHVS and CDR2 FQNEAQ. Here the CDR3 DNA reads TGTGCCAGCAGCTCCTTGGACAGGGATAATTCACCCCTCCACTTT. Translating gives CASSSLDRDNSPLHF.

The chain joins TRBV11-3 to TRBJ2-6; unclear D gene. CDR1 and CDR2 from the germline V gene are SGHNT and YENEEA. V lost 3 bases to trimming and J lost 0 bases, with 9 bases between them. The CDR3 has 16 amino acids. The CDR3 nucleotides read TGTGCCAGCAGCTTTGGCGACACCTCTGGGGCCAACGTCCTGACTTTC. This encodes CASSFGDTSGANVLTF.

The chain recombines TRBV5-1 with TRBJ2-1; the D is unclear. Trimming left V 1 base short and J 1 base short, with 6 bases between. The length of the CDR3 is 14 residues. Germline V gives CDR1 SGHRS, CDR2 YFSETQ. The CDR3 protein is CASSLISSYNEQFF. CDR3 coding DNA: TGCGCCAGCAGCTTGATCAGTTCCTACAATGAGCAGTTCTTC.

The chain carries TRBV5-1 and TRBJ2-6; 8 nucleotides line up with TRBD1. Per the germline V gene, CDR1 is SGHRS and CDR2 is YFSETQ. J was trimmed by 0 bases and V by 8 bases; bases with no gene match: 7. The CDR3 covers 16 residues. CDR3 loop: CASRDRPLSGANVLTF. The CDR3 DNA sequence: TGCGCCAGTCGGGACAGGCCACTCTCTGGGGCCAACGTCCTGACTTTC.

This clone was detected only once. The V and J genes are TRBV27 and TRBJ2-1; the match to TRBD2 covers 8 bases. Trimming at V came to 0 bases and at J to 7 bases, leaving 14 bases not matched to a gene. Looked up from germline, CDR1 is MNHEY and CDR2 is SMNVEV (reference sequence). CDR3 length: 18 amino acids. The CDR3 protein is CASSLSGRLAMRGNEQFF. CDR3 DNA: TGTGCCAGCAGTTTATCAGGTCGACTAGCGATGCGTGGTAATGAGCAGTTCTTC.

The V and J genes are TRBV28 and TRBJ2-2, with D unclear. Trimming took 3 bases from V and 5 from J, leaving 10 bases between them. CDR3 length: 14 amino acids. CDR1 MDHEN and CDR2 SYDVKM come from the germline V gene. Here the CDR3 reads CASSFYSPTGELFF. The CDR3 DNA reads as TGTGCCAGCAGTTTTTATTCCCCGACCGGGGAGCTGTTTTTT.

This clone was detected only once. The chain carries TRBV20-1 and TRBJ2-7; no clear D gene. V lost 1 base to trimming and J lost 3 bases, with 4 bases between them. CDR1 is DFQATT, CDR2 SNEGSKA, per germline (reference sequence). The CDR3 covers 11 residues. The CDR3 nucleotides are TGCAGTGCTAGAGCCGGCTACGAGCAGTACTTC. This encodes CSARAGYEQYF.

The chain is built from TRBV6-5 and TRBJ2-7; D gene uncertain. Germline CDR1 is MNHEY and CDR2 is SVGAGI. This CDR3 is 13 amino acids long. With 3 bases removed from V and 5 bases from J, the gap between germline ends came to 11 bases. This CDR3 is CASSYVGRDEQYF. The DNA of the CDR3 is TGTGCCAGCAGTTATGTAGGCCGGGACGAGCAGTACTTC.

J is TRBJ2-2 and V is TRBV7-3; 9 positions match TRBD2. From germline, CDR1 is SGHTA and CDR2 FQGTGA. The CDR3 covers 15 residues. V shed 8 bases, J shed 3 bases, and the junction held 7 bases outside the gene matches. The CDR3 DNA follows: TGTGCCAGCCTGGGGGCGGGAGGGGACACCGGGGAGCTGTTTTTT. It codes for CASLGAGGDTGELFF.

The gene calls are TRBV5-1 and TRBJ2-2, with 14 nucleotides matching TRBD2. This CDR3 region has 15 residues. Looked up from germline, CDR1 is SGHRS and CDR2 is YFSETQ. V lost 4 bases to trimming and J lost 6 bases; unmatched junction nucleotides: 2. CDR3 sequence: CASSVTSGRAGELFF. For the CDR3, the DNA is TGCGCCAGCAGCGTGACTAGCGGGAGGGCCGGGGAGCTGTTTTTT.

The chain is built from TRBV5-1 and TRBJ2-7; D is uncertain. This CDR3 has 14 residues. Germline CDR1 SGHRS, CDR2 YFSETQ. Deletions cut 0 bases from V and 3 bases from J, with 10 bases between. Written as DNA, the CDR3 is TGCGCCAGCAGCTTGGCCGCTAATCTCTACGAGCAGTACTTC. This translates into CASSLAANLYEQYF.

This sequence joins TRBV9 and TRBJ1-2, with D tentatively TRBD1 (5 bases). CDR1 and CDR2 from the germline V gene are SGDLS and YYNGEE. With 5 bases removed from V and 8 bases from J, the gap between germline ends came to 16 bases. The CDR3 has 13 residues. In DNA, the CDR3 is TGTGCCAGCAGTGGGGACCCCCCGGGGGGCTACACCTTC. Translating gives CASSGDPPGGYTF.

This clone came up once. This sequence joins TRBV6-5 and TRBJ2-1; possible D gene TRBD2, 6 bases. CDR1 and CDR2 (germline): MNHEY, SVGAGI. Trimming pared 6 bases from V and 8 bases from J, leaving 17 bases between. This CDR3 is built from 14 residues. CDR3 in DNA: TGTGCCAGCAGCCTGGATTCGGGAGCTGATGAGCAGTTCTTC. Residues: CASSLDSGADEQFF.

The genes are TRBV27 and TRBJ2-2; 10 nucleotides line up with TRBD2. The length of the CDR3 is 18 residues. In germline, CDR1 is MNHEY, CDR2 SMNVEV (reference sequence). The V gene end was trimmed by 2 bases and the J gene end by 6 bases; junction bases not matched to a gene: 12. The CDR3 reads CASSLPGGSGRASGELFF. The DNA for the CDR3 is TGTGCCAGCAGTTTACCGGGAGGAAGCGGGAGGGCCTCCGGGGAGCTGTTTTTT.

J is TRBJ1-5 and V is TRBV18; no clear D. CDR1 and CDR2 (germline): KGHSH, LQKENI. This CDR3 spans 15 amino acids. V lost 6 bases to trimming and J lost 7 bases, with 19 bases between them. The CDR3 spells CASSPSGQGGQPQHF. Here the CDR3 DNA reads TGTGCCAGCTCCCCAAGTGGGCAAGGTGGGCAGCCCCAGCATTTT.

This clone was seen a few times. V gene TRBV18 combines with J gene TRBJ1-1; no definite D call. This CDR3 comprises 16 residues. CDR1 is KGHSH, CDR2 LQKENI, per germline. Trimming removed 6 bases at V and 0 bases at J, with 17 bases between. DNA for the CDR3: TGTGCCAGCTCCCAGGACCCGCCATCCATGAACACTGAAGCTTTCTTT. Its protein is CASSQDPPSMNTEAFF.

The chain links TRBV7-6 to TRBJ1-3; D gene unclear. Per germline, CDR1 SGHVS and CDR2 FNYEAQ. This CDR3 is built from 16 residues. V lost 5 bases, J lost 3 bases, and 17 bases lay in between. The CDR3: CASSLRPELLGNTIYF. The CDR3 nucleotides are TGTGCCAGCAGCCTCCGACCGGAATTACTTGGAAACACCATATATTTT.